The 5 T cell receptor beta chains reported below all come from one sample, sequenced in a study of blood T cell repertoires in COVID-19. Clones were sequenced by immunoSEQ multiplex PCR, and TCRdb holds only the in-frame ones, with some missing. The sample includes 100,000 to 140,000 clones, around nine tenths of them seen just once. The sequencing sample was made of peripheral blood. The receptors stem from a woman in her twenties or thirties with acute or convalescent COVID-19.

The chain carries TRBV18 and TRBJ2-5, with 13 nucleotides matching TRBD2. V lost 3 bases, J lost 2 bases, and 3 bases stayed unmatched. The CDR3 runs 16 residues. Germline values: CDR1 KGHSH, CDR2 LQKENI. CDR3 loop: CASSPKLAGGQETQYF. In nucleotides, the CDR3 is TGTGCCAGCTCACCTAAACTAGCGGGAGGGCAAGAGACCCAGTACTTC.

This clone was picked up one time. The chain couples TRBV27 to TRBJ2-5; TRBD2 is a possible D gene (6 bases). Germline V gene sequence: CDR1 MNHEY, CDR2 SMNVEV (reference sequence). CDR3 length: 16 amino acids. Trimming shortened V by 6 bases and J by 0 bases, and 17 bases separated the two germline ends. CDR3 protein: CASSHTGTQHQETQYF. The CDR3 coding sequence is TGTGCCAGCAGCCACACCGGGACTCAACACCAAGAGACCCAGTACTTC.

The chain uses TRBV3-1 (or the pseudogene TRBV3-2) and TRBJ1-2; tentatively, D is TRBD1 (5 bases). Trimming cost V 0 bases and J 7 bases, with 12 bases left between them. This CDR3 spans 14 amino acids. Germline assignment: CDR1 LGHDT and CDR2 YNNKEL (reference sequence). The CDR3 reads CASSQDQGRVGYTF. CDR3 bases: TGTGCCAGCAGCCAAGATCAAGGCAGGGTTGGCTACACCTTC.

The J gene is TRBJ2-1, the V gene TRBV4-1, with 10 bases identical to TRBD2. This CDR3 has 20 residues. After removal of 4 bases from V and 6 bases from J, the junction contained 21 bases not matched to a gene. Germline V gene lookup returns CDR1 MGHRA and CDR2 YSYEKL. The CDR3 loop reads CASSPTTELEREGRGNEQFF. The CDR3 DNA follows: TGCGCCAGCAGCCCGACCACGGAGCTGGAGCGGGAGGGCCGAGGCAATGAGCAGTTCTTC.

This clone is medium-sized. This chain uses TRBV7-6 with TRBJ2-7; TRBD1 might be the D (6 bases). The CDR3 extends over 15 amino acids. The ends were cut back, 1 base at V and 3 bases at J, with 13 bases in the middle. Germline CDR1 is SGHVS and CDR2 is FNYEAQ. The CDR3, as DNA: TGTGCCAGCAGCTTAGGGGACACGACCTACTACGAGCAGTACTTC. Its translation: CASSLGDTTYYEQYF.